Listed here are 10 T cell receptor beta chains from one sample, sequenced in a study of regulatory T cells in long-lasting Graves disease. Construction of the TCR beta libraries employed iRepertoire HTBI primers in conjunction with Arm-PCR of CDR3 regions. Via MiXCR, TCRdb re-called the multiplex PCR reads, giving one row per CDR3 protein. The sample includes around 500,000 distinct CDR3 sequences, more than 10% of them seen just once. Sample time point: newly diagnosed GD, antithyroid drugs for less than 3 months. From PBMCs, RNA was extracted and then used to make the TCR library. This sample also appeared in a second study, on T cells in Graves' hyperthyroidism and ophthalmopathy.

Here the sequenced sample was peripheral blood mononuclear cells (PBMCs), taken at new diagnosis, from a patient treated with antithyroid drugs. The receptors stem from a woman in her thirties with Graves disease.

This clonotype has a count of ten or more. The CDR3 DNA follows: TGTGCCAGCAGCTCGCCTTTAGGACTAGGCACCGGGGAGCTGTTTTTT. This sequence encodes CASSSPLGLGTGELFF. The rearrangement links TRBV7-2 to TRBJ2-2; 7 bases match TRBD2. CDR3 length: 16 amino acids. V shed 4 bases and J 4 bases; nucleotides not matched to a gene: 9. CDR1 and CDR2 (germline): SGHTA, FQGNSA.

This clonotype was seen repeatedly, ten times or more. The chain couples TRBV6-1 to TRBJ1-1, with a weak D call TRBD1 (6 bases). This CDR3 has 14 residues. The V gene's germline CDR1 is MNHNS and CDR2 SASEGT. The V gene lost 5 bases and the J gene lost 8 bases, with 18 bases spanning the gap. The chain's CDR3 is CASSPQGRWREAFF. CDR3 bases: TGTGCCAGCAGTCCTCAGGGGAGATGGAGGGAAGCTTTCTTT.

This clonotype turned up a few times. CDR3 nucleotides: TGTGCCAGCATACCAGCGGGAGAGGGCAATGAGCAGTTCTTC. It encodes CASIPAGEGNEQFF. The chain recombines TRBV6-1 with TRBJ2-1; 8 bases map to TRBD2. Germline loops: CDR1 MNHNS, CDR2 SASEGT. V dropped 7 bases and J dropped 6; count of bases not matched to a gene: 8. This CDR3 contains 14 residues.

J is TRBJ1-2 and V is TRBV29-1; tentative D call: TRBD1 (5 bases). The CDR3 is 12 residues long. Deletions cut 6 bases from V and 4 bases from J, with 12 bases between. Germline V gene sequence: CDR1 SQVTM, CDR2 ANQGSEA. The CDR3 coding sequence is TGCAGCGTAGCCGGGACGCTCTATGGCTACACCTTC. Residues: CSVAGTLYGYTF.

This clonotype has more than one count but fewer than ten. The genes are TRBV6-2 or TRBV6-3 and TRBJ2-7, with D tentatively TRBD2 (5 bases). Trimming cost V 6 bases and J 5 bases, with 14 bases left between them. CDR1 and CDR2 from the germline V gene are MNHEY and SVGEGT. The CDR3 is 13 residues long. The CDR3 reads CASSPEGFDEQYF. CDR3 DNA sequence: TGTGCCAGCAGCCCAGAGGGTTTCGACGAGCAGTACTTC.

The sample holds many counts of this clonotype. The chain has TRBV2 and TRBJ2-7; D gene uncertain. The germline CDR1 and CDR2 sequences are SNHLY and FYNNEI. Trimming removed 6 bases at V and 7 bases at J, with 13 bases between. CDR3 length equals 12 residues. CDR3 in amino acids: CASRSVAREQYF. CDR3 sequence (DNA): TGTGCCAGCAGGTCTGTGGCGCGAGAGCAGTACTTC.

The V call is TRBV4-1, the J call TRBJ2-3, with a possible D match to TRBD2 (6 bases). The CDR3 is made up of 16 amino acids. Trimming pared 4 bases from V and 4 bases from J, leaving 18 bases between. CDR1 MGHRA and CDR2 YSYEKL come from the germline V gene. The CDR3 sequence: CASSPGLRWLADTQYF. The DNA for the CDR3 is TGCGCCAGCAGCCCGGGACTCCGGTGGTTGGCAGATACGCAGTATTTT.

The table lists this clonotype with a few counts. The CDR3 bases are TGTGCCAGCAAGAGACAGAACTCTGGGGCCAACGTCCTGACTTTC. It encodes CASKRQNSGANVLTF. The rearrangement links TRBV27 to TRBJ2-6; TRBD1 is a possible D gene (5 bases). V was trimmed by 7 bases and J by 0 bases, leaving 10 bases between them. Germline V gene sequence: CDR1 MNHEY, CDR2 SMNVEV (reference sequence). The CDR3 is 15 residues long.

This clonotype was seen repeatedly, ten times or more. The chain has TRBV7-8 and TRBJ1-3, with D perhaps matching TRBD1 (6 bases). V gave up 7 bases and J gave up 3 bases, with 10 bases separating them. The length of the CDR3 is 13 residues. Germline CDR1 is SGHVS and CDR2 is FQNEAQ. The chain's CDR3 is CASKYRVGNTIYF. Here the CDR3 DNA reads TGTGCCAGCAAATACAGGGTTGGAAACACCATATATTTT. Variable domain in full (rest from reference TRBV7-8 and TRBJ1-3): GAGVSQSPRYKVAKRGQDVALRCDPISGHVSLFWYQQALGQGPEFLTYFQNEAQLDKSGLPSDRFFAERPEGSVSTLKIQRTQQEDSAVYLCASKYRVGNTIYFGEGSWLTVV.

In its sample, this clonotype was seen a few times. A much larger clone differs from this one at a single base, so this may be a read error. The CDR3 nucleotides are TGTGCCAGCAGCCTATACAGGGTTGAAGAGACCCAGTACTTC. As protein: CASSLYRVEETQYF. The gene calls are TRBV2 and TRBJ2-5; tentatively, D is TRBD1 (6 bases). V was clipped by 6 bases and J by 3 bases, with 14 bases between them. CDR1 and CDR2 (germline): SNHLY, FYNNEI. The CDR3 runs to 14 residues.